A selection of T cell receptor beta chains follows, all from one sample in a study of early T cells in non-severe SARS-CoV-2 infection. TCRdb re-derived calls from the 5' RACE reads in MiXCR, one entry per CDR3 protein. The sample holds 54,000 or so distinct CDR3 sequences; over 5% are singletons and the top ten take 6.5% to 8.5%. Sequencing was carried out using whole blood. The receptor set was obtained from an adult who was a healthcare worker with PCR-confirmed SARS-CoV-2 infection or an uninfected control (not recorded which). CDR3s include the opening cysteine and the closing phenylalanine or tryptophan. The size of a clone is reported for some rows only, either as once, few or many, or as a class for expanded clones.

clone_size	v_call	j_call	cdr3_aa
many	TRBV24-1	TRBJ2-3	CATAIPGTGTDTQYF
-	TRBV6-2/TRBV6-3	TRBJ2-1	CASSYTSGRSSYNEQFF
many	TRBV10-2	TRBJ2-7	CASSEHFDYSYEQYF
many	TRBV6-6	TRBJ1-2	CASRKGEVPYGYTF
-	TRBV12-5	TRBJ2-3	CASGLTDTQYF
-	TRBV10-3	TRBJ2-2	CATVSGATGELFF
-	TRBV2	TRBJ1-6	CASSEGARRHNSPLHF
many	TRBV4-3	TRBJ1-1	CASSPTWLGSYTEAFF
many	TRBV5-6	TRBJ2-3	CASSIYRGPSTDTQYF
-	TRBV6-2/TRBV6-3	TRBJ2-7	CASSPPLISSYEQYF
few	TRBV20-1	TRBJ1-1	CSASHLTNTEAFF
many	TRBV7-7	TRBJ2-1	CASSLGASGNEQFF
-	TRBV4-3	TRBJ1-5	CASSQGYREVNQPQHF
many	TRBV27	TRBJ2-7	CATKITGTAYEQYF
many	TRBV6-5	TRBJ1-4	CASRPIPGREKLFF
many	TRBV7-9	TRBJ2-7	CASTTARANEQYF
-	TRBV4-1	TRBJ2-1	CASSLTPRDEQFF
many	TRBV5-1	TRBJ1-3	CASSLGISGNTIYF
many	TRBV29-1	TRBJ2-7	CSAAAGASGYEQYF
few	TRBV4-2	TRBJ2-7	CASSQDSGEWVEQYF
many	TRBV5-4	TRBJ1-1	CASSVDYGNTEAFF
medium-sized	TRBV11-2	TRBJ1-6	CASSFQQGRNSPLHF
-	TRBV5-5	TRBJ2-4	CASSIQAKNIQYF
-	TRBV28	TRBJ1-1	CASSLTQPSTEAFF
many	TRBV7-2	TRBJ2-2	CASSTYTGELFF
-	TRBV6-6	TRBJ2-7	CASGTLSYEQYF
-	TRBV24-1	TRBJ2-2	CATSDPRGAGELFF
-	TRBV27	TRBJ1-3	CASSSTGLGNTIYF
many	TRBV7-2	TRBJ2-5	CASSLAGTSGGAQETQYF
-	TRBV7-9	TRBJ1-5	CASSLGIGSNQPQHF
many	TRBV9	TRBJ2-1	CASSASGTSGRTRSYNEQFF
many	TRBV6-1	TRBJ2-7	CASSEEVGLAEYEQYF
many	TRBV5-1	TRBJ1-3	CASQISSGNTIYF
many	TRBV20-1	TRBJ2-1	CSARGRLAGANEQFF
many	TRBV10-2	TRBJ1-4	CASSGDSATNEKLFF
many	TRBV5-1	TRBJ2-3	CASSLAGQGGDTQYF
many	TRBV7-9	TRBJ1-1	CASSLGFPGDMNTEAFF
many	TRBV29-1	TRBJ2-7	CSVLMGPYEQYF
many	TRBV25-1	TRBJ1-6	CASSNTRTGYNSPLHF
few	TRBV11-2	TRBJ2-2	CASSRGVVRGTGELFF
many	TRBV7-2	TRBJ2-3	CASSFRTSGSYADTQYF
many	TRBV15	TRBJ2-7	CATSTRYLREPSPNIYEQYF
-	TRBV7-9	TRBJ2-3	CASSLGLAGTADTQYF
many	TRBV6-6	TRBJ2-1	CASRRTSGATSSYNEQFF
many	TRBV15	TRBJ2-7	CATSTRQGPSGEQYF
-	TRBV7-3	TRBJ1-3	CASSLFSGNTIYF
few	TRBV5-8	TRBJ2-5	CATTPRRETQYF
-	TRBV20-1	TRBJ1-1	CSASAGTGGTEAFF
many	TRBV5-1	TRBJ1-1	CASSQRDTEAFF
many	TRBV29-1	TRBJ2-5	CSVAGQGIKTQYF
many	TRBV4-1	TRBJ2-5	CASSQDSGPGETQYF
few	TRBV7-9	TRBJ2-7	CASSLGQVTGLSTYEQYF